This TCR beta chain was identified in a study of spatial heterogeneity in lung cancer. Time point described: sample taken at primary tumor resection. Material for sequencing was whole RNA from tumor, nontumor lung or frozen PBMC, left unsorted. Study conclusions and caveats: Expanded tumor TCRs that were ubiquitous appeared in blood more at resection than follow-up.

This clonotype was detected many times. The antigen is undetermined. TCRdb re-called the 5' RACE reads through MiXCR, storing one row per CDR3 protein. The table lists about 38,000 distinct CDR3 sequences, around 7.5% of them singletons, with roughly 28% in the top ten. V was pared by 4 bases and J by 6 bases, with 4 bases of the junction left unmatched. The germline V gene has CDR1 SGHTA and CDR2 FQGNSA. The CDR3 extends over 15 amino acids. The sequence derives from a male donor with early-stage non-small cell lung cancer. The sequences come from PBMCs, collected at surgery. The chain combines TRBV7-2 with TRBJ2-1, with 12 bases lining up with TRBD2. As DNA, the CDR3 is TGTGCCAGCAGCTACCTAGCGGGGGGGCGCAATGAGCAGTTCTTC. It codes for CASSYLAGGRNEQFF.